The clone carrying this T cell receptor (beta chain) has only one observation. A PCR-confirmed or clinician-diagnosed COVID-19 case had contacted exposed participants within 2 weeks of entry. This record comes from a study of blood T cell repertoires in COVID-19. Looking at the study overall: The origin of the acute and convalescent COVID-19 samples was the United States, Italy and Spain.

Original processing methods: Estimation of nucleated cell counts was performed using reference gene primer amplification. TCRdb's table, derived via immunoSEQ multiplex PCR, lists solely in-frame clones and lacks some. V and J calls and clone size come straight from that table; D and trimming were deduced from the DNA. The table includes some 400,000 clones, about nine tenths detected once. The V gene end was trimmed by 8 bases and the J gene end by 8 bases; junction bases not matched to a gene: 15. The CDR3 sequence is 15 residues long. CDR1 and CDR2 from the germline V gene are MGHDK and SYGVNS. The chain links TRBV25-1 to TRBJ2-1; TRBD1 matches at 7 bases. The sequencing sample was made of PBMCs or T cells enriched from blood (not recorded which). The TCR comes from a woman in her thirties or forties who had been exposed to COVID-19. Here the CDR3 reads CASSPGTALGDEQFF. The CDR3 coding sequence is TGTGCCAGCTCCCCAGGGACAGCTCTGGGGGATGAGCAGTTCTTC.